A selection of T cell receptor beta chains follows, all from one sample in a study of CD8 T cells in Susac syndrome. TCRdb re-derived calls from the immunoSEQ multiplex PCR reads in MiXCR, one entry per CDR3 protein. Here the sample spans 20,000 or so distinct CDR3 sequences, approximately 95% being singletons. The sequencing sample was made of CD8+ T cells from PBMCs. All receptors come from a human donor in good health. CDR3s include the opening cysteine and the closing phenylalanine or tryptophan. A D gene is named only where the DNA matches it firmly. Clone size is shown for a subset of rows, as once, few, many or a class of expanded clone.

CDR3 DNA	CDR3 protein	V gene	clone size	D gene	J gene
TGTGCCAGCCCAGTCTCACAGGGGGCGCCCAACACCGGGGAGCTGTTTTTT	CASPVSQGAPNTGELFF	TRBV7-9	-	TRBD1	TRBJ2-2
TGCAGCGTTGAAGTTTGGAGCGGTAACAATGAGCAGTTCTTC	CSVEVWSGNNEQFF	TRBV29-1	-	-	TRBJ2-1
TGCGCCAGCAGCTTGACGGGACTAGCGGTCTACGAGCAGTACTTC	CASSLTGLAVYEQYF	TRBV5-1	-	TRBD2	TRBJ2-7
TGTGCCAGCAGCTTAGTTATTCAGGCGAACACTGAAGCTTTCTTT	CASSLVIQANTEAFF	TRBV7-9	-	-	TRBJ1-1
TGTGCCAGCACCGGCGACAGGGTCTACAATGAGCAGTTCTTC	CASTGDRVYNEQFF	TRBV7-9	-	TRBD1	TRBJ2-1
TGCAGTGCTATACAGGGAGCAGGAAACACCATATATTTT	CSAIQGAGNTIYF	TRBV20-1	-	-	TRBJ1-3
TGTGCCAGCAGTTTAATGGCAAACAGGGCTACGAATCAGCCCCAGCATTTT	CASSLMANRATNQPQHF	TRBV28	-	-	TRBJ1-5
TGTGCCAGCAATCAAAATCCGGGACTTGTCGACGAGCAGTACTTC	CASNQNPGLVDEQYF	TRBV6-2/TRBV6-3	once	-	TRBJ2-7
TGTGCCAGCAGTCCTAGCGGGGACTACAATGAGCAGTTCTTC	CASSPSGDYNEQFF	TRBV12-3/TRBV12-4	-	TRBD2	TRBJ2-1
TGCGCCAGCAGCCACCCGACTAGCGGGAGCTCAGATACGCAGTATTTT	CASSHPTSGSSDTQYF	TRBV4-1	-	TRBD2	TRBJ2-3
TGTGCCAGCCTCCCCCGCCGAGGAGCGGGAGGGCCTTGGGAGCAGTACTTC	CASLPRRGAGGPWEQYF	TRBV28	-	TRBD2	TRBJ2-7
TGTGCCAGCAGCCAAGCCTTAGGGTCATACACCGGGGAGCTGTTTTTT	CASSQALGSYTGELFF	TRBV3-1	-	-	TRBJ2-2
TGCGCCAGCAGCCAGACTAGCGAGTGGTACAATGAGCAGTTCTTC	CASSQTSEWYNEQFF	TRBV4-1	-	TRBD2	TRBJ2-1